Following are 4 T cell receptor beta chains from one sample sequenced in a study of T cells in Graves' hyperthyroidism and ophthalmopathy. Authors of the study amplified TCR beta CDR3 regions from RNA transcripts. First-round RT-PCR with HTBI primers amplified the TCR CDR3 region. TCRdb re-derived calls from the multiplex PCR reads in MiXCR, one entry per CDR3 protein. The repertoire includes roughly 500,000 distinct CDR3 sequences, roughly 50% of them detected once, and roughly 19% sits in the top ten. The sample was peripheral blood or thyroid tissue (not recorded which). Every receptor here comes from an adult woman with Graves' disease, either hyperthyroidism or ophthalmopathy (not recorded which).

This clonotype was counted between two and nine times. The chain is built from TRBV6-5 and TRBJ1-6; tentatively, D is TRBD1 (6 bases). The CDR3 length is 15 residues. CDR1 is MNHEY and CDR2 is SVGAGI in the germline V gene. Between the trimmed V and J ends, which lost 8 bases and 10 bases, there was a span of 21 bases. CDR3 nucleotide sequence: TGTGCCAGCCAAGAACAGGGCCAAGGGCGGTCACCCCTCCACTTT. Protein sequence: CASQEQGQGRSPLHF.

The CDR3 spells CASSTQGDDGYTF. The CDR3 DNA reads TGTGCCAGCAGCACGCAGGGGGACGATGGCTACACCTTC. The rearrangement links TRBV11-2 to TRBJ1-2, with 7 bases lining up with TRBD1. Germline lookup yields CDR1 SGHAT and CDR2 FQNNGV. V shed 5 bases, J shed 6 bases, and the junction held 6 bases outside the gene matches. This CDR3 has 13 residues.

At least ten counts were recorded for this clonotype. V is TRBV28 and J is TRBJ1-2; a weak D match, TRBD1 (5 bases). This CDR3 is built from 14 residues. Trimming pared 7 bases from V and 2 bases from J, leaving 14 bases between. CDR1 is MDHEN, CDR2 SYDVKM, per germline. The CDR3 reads CASTTSEGNYGYTF. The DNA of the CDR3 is TGTGCCAGCACCACTAGCGAGGGGAACTATGGCTACACCTTC.

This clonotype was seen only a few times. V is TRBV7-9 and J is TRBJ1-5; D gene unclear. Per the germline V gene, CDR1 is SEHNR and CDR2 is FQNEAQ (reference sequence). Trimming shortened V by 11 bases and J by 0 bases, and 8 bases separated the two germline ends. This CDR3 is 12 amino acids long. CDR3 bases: TGTGCCGTCCAAAATAGCAATCAGCCCCAGCATTTT. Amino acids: CAVQNSNQPQHF.